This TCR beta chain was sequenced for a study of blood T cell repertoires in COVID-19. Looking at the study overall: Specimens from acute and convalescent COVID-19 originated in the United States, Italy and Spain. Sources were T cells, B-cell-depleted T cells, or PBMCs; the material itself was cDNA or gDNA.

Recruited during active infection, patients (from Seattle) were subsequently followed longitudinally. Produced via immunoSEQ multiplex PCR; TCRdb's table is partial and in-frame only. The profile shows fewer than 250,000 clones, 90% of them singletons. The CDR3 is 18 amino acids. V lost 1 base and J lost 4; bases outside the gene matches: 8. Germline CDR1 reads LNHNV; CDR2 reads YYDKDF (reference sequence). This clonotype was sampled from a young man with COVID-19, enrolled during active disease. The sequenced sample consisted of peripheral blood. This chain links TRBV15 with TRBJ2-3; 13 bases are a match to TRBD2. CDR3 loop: CATSRGTSGGVISDTQYF. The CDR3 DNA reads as TGTGCCACCAGCAGAGGGACTAGCGGGGGAGTTATCTCAGATACGCAGTATTTT.